These 27 T cell receptor beta chains were sequenced from one sample in a study of OX40 agonist ivuxolimab in advanced cancers. TCRdb keeps only in-frame clones here, not all; method: immunoSEQ multiplex PCR. The sample has over 40,000 clones; about 86% are singletons. This sample comprised CD4+ or CD8+ T cells sorted from blood, obtained in a trial of the OX40 agonist ivuxolimab. All receptors derive from an adult with an advanced solid tumor such as melanoma, head and neck, liver or kidney cancer.

This rearrangement joins TRBV11-1 to TRBJ2-1; 14 positions match TRBD2. The germline CDR1 and CDR2 sequences are SGHAT and FQDESV (reference sequence). This CDR3 spans 15 amino acids. Trimming took 4 bases from V and 10 from J; bases not matched to a gene: 6. The CDR3 here is CASSSPGLAGVEQFF. CDR3 bases: TGTGCCAGCAGCTCGCCGGGACTAGCGGGAGTAGAGCAGTTCTTC.

V usage is TRBV11-2 and J usage is TRBJ2-2; D possibly corresponds to TRBD1 (6 bases). The CDR3 totals 14 residues. V dropped 5 bases and J dropped 9 bases, with 16 bases sitting between them. The germline V gene has CDR1 SGHAT and CDR2 FQNNGV. CDR3 coding DNA: TGTGCCAGCAGCCCTAGAACGACAGGCCGGGAGCTGTTTTTT. Translation gives CASSPRTTGRELFF. Looking up the rest from reference TRBV11-2 and TRBJ2-2 gives the full variable domain: EAGVAQSPRYKIIEKRQSVAFWCNPISGHATLYWYQQILGQGPKLLIQFQNNGVVDDSQLPKDRFSAERLKGVDSTLKIQPAKLEDSAVYLCASSPRTTGRELFFGEGSRLTVL.

In its sample, this clone was seen a few times. The CDR3 DNA is TGTGCCACTCTTGGACAGCCGAACACTGAAGCTTTCTTT. Amino acids: CATLGQPNTEAFF. The chain links TRBV2 to TRBJ1-1; weak D call: TRBD1 (6 bases). Trimming removed 10 bases from V and 1 base from J, with 13 bases in between. This CDR3 region has 13 residues. In germline, CDR1 is SNHLY, CDR2 FYNNEI.

The rearrangement joins TRBV6-1 to TRBJ2-3; 9 nucleotides line up with TRBD1. Germline V gene sequence: CDR1 MNHNS, CDR2 SASEGT. The length of the CDR3 is 15 residues. Losses at the gene ends were 5 bases for V and 1 base for J; bases not matched to a gene: 4. CDR3 loop: CASSRQGGGTDTQYF. For the CDR3, the DNA is TGTGCCAGCAGTAGACAGGGGGGGGGCACAGATACGCAGTATTTT.

The J gene is TRBJ1-5, the V gene TRBV18; D call uncertain. Per the germline V gene, CDR1 is KGHSH and CDR2 is LQKENI. The CDR3 loop spans 12 amino acids. Trimming stripped 3 bases from V and 9 bases from J, with 9 bases between. CDR3 sequence (DNA): TGTGCCAGCTCACCGAAGGGTGTGCCCCAGCATTTT. Encoded protein: CASSPKGVPQHF.

The rearrangement links TRBV28 to TRBJ2-2; no clear D. Germline CDR1 and CDR2: MDHEN and SYDVKM. The CDR3 is 12 residues long. Trimming removed 6 bases from V and 2 bases from J, with 4 bases in between. CDR3 bases: TGTGCCAGCAGAACTAACACCGGGGAGCTGTTTTTT. Its protein product is CASRTNTGELFF.

This clone was detected once. The V and J genes are TRBV18 and TRBJ2-1; 7 bases map to TRBD1. V lost 4 bases and J lost 7; bases outside the gene matches: 10. CDR1 KGHSH and CDR2 LQKENI come from the germline V gene. CDR3 length: 15 residues. The DNA for the CDR3 is TGTGCCAGCTCACGTGAAGGGACAGTATTTAATGAGCAGTTCTTC. It yields the protein CASSREGTVFNEQFF.

The rearrangement uses TRBV19 and TRBJ1-5; D ambiguous. Trimming shortened V by 4 bases and J by 6 bases, and 13 bases separated the two germline ends. The CDR3 sequence is 14 residues long. Germline CDR1 LNHDA, CDR2 SQIVND (reference sequence). The CDR3 loop reads CASSSRVSGQPQHF. CDR3 coding DNA: TGTGCCAGTAGTAGTCGGGTGTCCGGTCAGCCCCAGCATTTT.

The chain employs TRBV6-6 and TRBJ1-5, with 7 nucleotides matching TRBD1. The CDR3 consists of 15 residues. Per the germline V gene, CDR1 is MNHNY and CDR2 is SVGAGI (reference sequence). The ends lost 8 bases at V and 4 bases at J; junction bases unmatched: 11. The CDR3 coding sequence is TGTGCCAGCGCACAGGGGAATCTCGGGAATCAGCCCCAGCATTTT. It yields the protein CASAQGNLGNQPQHF.

J is TRBJ1-1 and V is TRBV5-5; D remains unclear. The V end was cut by 0 bases, the J end by 1 base, with 10 bases between. Germline V gives CDR1 SGHKS, CDR2 YYEKEE (reference sequence). The CDR3 consists of 15 residues. The CDR3 protein is CASSLEGMGNTEAFF. In DNA, the CDR3 is TGTGCCAGCAGCTTGGAAGGTATGGGGAACACTGAAGCTTTCTTT.

The CDR3 DNA reads TGTGCCAGCCTCGGACCGGATACCTACGAGCAGTACTTC. Protein sequence: CASLGPDTYEQYF. The rearrangement joins TRBV5-5 to TRBJ2-7; D gene unclear. Per the germline V gene, CDR1 is SGHKS and CDR2 is YYEKEE (reference sequence). The CDR3 runs to 13 residues. Trimming took off 7 bases at V and 2 bases at J, with 13 bases between the two ends.

The chain combines TRBV27 with TRBJ2-3, with TRBD1 as a possible D gene (6 bases). The ends were cut back, 6 bases at V and 1 base at J, with 17 bases in the middle. CDR3 length: 16 amino acids. Germline loops: CDR1 MNHEY, CDR2 SMNVEV (reference sequence). CDR3 loop: CASSLTGQGRTDTQYF. The DNA for the CDR3 is TGTGCCAGCAGCCTTACGGGCCAGGGGCGCACAGATACGCAGTATTTT.

The gene calls are TRBV4-2 and TRBJ2-7; D remains unclear. The germline V gene has CDR1 LGHNA and CDR2 YNFKEQ. The V end was cut by 1 base, the J end by 4 bases, with 8 bases between. This CDR3 contains 13 residues. This chain's CDR3 is CASSQGPVYEQYF. The CDR3 DNA follows: TGTGCCAGCAGCCAAGGGCCAGTTTACGAGCAGTACTTC.

The gene calls are TRBV4-1 and TRBJ1-4; 8 bases are a match to TRBD1. This CDR3 has 16 amino acids. Losses at the gene ends were 0 bases for V and 2 bases for J; bases not matched to a gene: 2. CDR1 and CDR2 (germline): MGHRA, YSYEKL. The DNA for the CDR3 is TGCGCCAGCAGCCAAGATTGGACAGGGACTAATGAAAAACTGTTTTTT. It is translated as CASSQDWTGTNEKLFF.

The CDR3 nucleotides are TGCGCCAGCAGCCAATTCGACAGAGCTCAGCCCCAGCATTTT. Its translation: CASSQFDRAQPQHF. The chain is built from TRBV4-1 and TRBJ1-5; D perhaps matches TRBD1 (5 bases). V was trimmed by 2 bases and J by 6 bases, leaving 11 bases between them. This CDR3 has 14 amino acids. CDR1 MGHRA and CDR2 YSYEKL come from the germline V gene.

The V and J genes are TRBV10-2 and TRBJ2-1; 11 positions agree with TRBD2. Losses at the gene ends were 6 bases for V and 1 base for J; bases not matched to a gene: 8. In germline, CDR1 is WSHSY, CDR2 SAAADI. The CDR3 runs 17 residues. CDR3: CASSASLAGGSYNEQFF. CDR3 bases: TGCGCCAGCAGCGCAAGCTTAGCGGGGGGGTCCTACAATGAGCAGTTCTTC.

Here the CDR3 reads CASSQGLGTVPYEQYF. The CDR3, as DNA: TGTGCCAGCAGCCAGGGCCTCGGGACAGTCCCCTACGAGCAGTACTTC. V and J are TRBV14 and TRBJ2-7; the match to TRBD1 covers 7 bases. V lost 3 bases, J lost 2 bases, and 10 bases stayed unmatched. The CDR3 totals 16 residues. The germline V gene has CDR1 SGHDN and CDR2 FVKESK.

This clone came up a few times. The rearrangement joins TRBV15 to TRBJ1-1, with TRBD1 identical over 8 bases. The J segment lost 6 bases and the V segment lost 1 base, leaving 7 bases of the junction unmatched. Per the germline V gene, CDR1 is LNHNV and CDR2 is YYDKDF (reference sequence). The CDR3 consists of 15 residues. CDR3 sequence reads: CATSRGTGFQPEAFF. In DNA, the CDR3 is TGTGCCACCAGCAGAGGGACAGGGTTCCAACCTGAAGCTTTCTTT.

This rearrangement joins TRBV6-6 to TRBJ2-5; D uncertain. The length of the CDR3 is 12 residues. Trimming pared 2 bases from V and 5 bases from J, leaving 6 bases between. Germline V CDR1 and CDR2: MNHNY, SVGAGI (reference sequence). For the CDR3, the DNA is TGTGCCAGCAGTTACAACGGCGAGACCCAGTACTTC. This encodes CASSYNGETQYF.

This chain connects TRBV27 to TRBJ1-1; a possible D gene is TRBD1 (5 bases). CDR3 length: 15 residues. V dropped 4 bases and J dropped 5 bases, with 17 bases sitting between them. Germline loops: CDR1 MNHEY, CDR2 SMNVEV (reference sequence). CDR3 protein: CASSSGNGWATEAFF. The CDR3 region has the DNA TGTGCCAGCAGTTCAGGGAATGGGTGGGCAACTGAAGCTTTCTTT.

The chain recombines TRBV4-2 with TRBJ1-1; TRBD1 might be the D (6 bases). The CDR3 covers 17 residues. Germline V CDR1 and CDR2: LGHNA, YNFKEQ. Deletions cut 0 bases from V and 2 bases from J, with 16 bases between. The CDR3 DNA reads TGTGCCAGCAGCCAAGAAAGGGACATCGCCTATAACACTGAAGCTTTCTTT. Its translation: CASSQERDIAYNTEAFF.

The chain combines TRBV7-9 with TRBJ2-1, with D tentatively TRBD2 (6 bases). The V gene lost 2 bases and the J gene lost 0 bases, with 14 bases spanning the gap. This CDR3 has 17 residues. Germline V gene data show CDR1 as SEHNR and CDR2 as FQNEAQ (reference sequence). CDR3 protein: CASSLSKGGISYNEQFF. The CDR3 DNA follows: TGTGCCAGCAGCTTATCAAAAGGAGGGATCTCCTACAATGAGCAGTTCTTC.

The rearrangement joins TRBV6-5 to TRBJ1-1, with TRBD1 matching 10 bases. Unmatched junction bases numbered 6, after V lost 6 bases and J lost 5 bases. Germline values: CDR1 MNHEY, CDR2 SVGAGI. This CDR3 spans 14 amino acids. The CDR3 region has the DNA TGTGCCAGCAGACCCGGGACAGGGGAGACTGAAGCTTTCTTT. Protein product: CASRPGTGETEAFF.

This clone was counted a single time. This sequence joins TRBV5-1 and TRBJ1-2; TRBD1 matches at 10 bases. The CDR3 is made up of 14 amino acids. Trimming cost V 3 bases and J 3 bases; bases outside gene matches: 2. The germline gives CDR1 SGHRS, CDR2 YFSETQ. The CDR3 DNA reads TGCGCCAGCAGCTCCGGACAGGGGGACTATGGCTACACCTTC. It is translated as CASSSGQGDYGYTF.

The V gene is TRBV10-2, the J gene TRBJ2-7; D perhaps matches TRBD1 (7 bases). The CDR3 spans 13 residues. Trimming stripped 5 bases from V and 7 bases from J, with 15 bases between. Germline CDR1 reads WSHSY; CDR2 reads SAAADI. The CDR3 region is CASSSGGSREQYF. For the CDR3, the DNA is TGCGCCAGCAGTTCAGGGGGGTCAAGGGAGCAGTACTTC.

CDR3 loop: CASSLVGGPNTEAFF. The CDR3 nucleotides read TGTGCCAGCAGCCTAGTCGGGGGGCCAAACACTGAAGCTTTCTTT. This chain uses TRBV4-2 with TRBJ1-1; D is perhaps TRBD1 (6 bases). Germline CDR1 reads LGHNA; CDR2 reads YNFKEQ. The V and J ends lost 4 bases and 2 bases respectively, with 14 bases between them. The length of the CDR3 is 15 residues.

This clone was seen a handful of times. V gene TRBV6-1 combines with J gene TRBJ2-2, with unresolved D. V gave up 2 bases and J gave up 4 bases, with 5 bases separating them. Germline V gives CDR1 MNHNS, CDR2 SASEGT. This CDR3 is built from 13 residues. CDR3 nucleotide sequence: TGTGCCAGCAGTGAAACCTTCACCGGGGAGCTGTTTTTT. As protein: CASSETFTGELFF.